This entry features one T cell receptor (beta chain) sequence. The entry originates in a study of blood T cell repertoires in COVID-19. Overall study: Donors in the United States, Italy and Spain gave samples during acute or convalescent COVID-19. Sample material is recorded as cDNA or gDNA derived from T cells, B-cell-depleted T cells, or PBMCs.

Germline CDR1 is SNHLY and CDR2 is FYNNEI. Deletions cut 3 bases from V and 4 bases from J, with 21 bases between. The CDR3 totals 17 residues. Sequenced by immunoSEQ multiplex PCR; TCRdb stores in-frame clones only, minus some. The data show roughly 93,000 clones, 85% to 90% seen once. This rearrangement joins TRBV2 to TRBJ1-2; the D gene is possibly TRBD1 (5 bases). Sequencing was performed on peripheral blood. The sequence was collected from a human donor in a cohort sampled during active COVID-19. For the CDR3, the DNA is TGTGCCAGCAGTGATAAGGGCCCGGACACGGCACTCTATGGCTACACCTTC. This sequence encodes CASSDKGPDTALYGYTF.